The sequence of this TCR beta chain was determined in a study of spatial heterogeneity in lung cancer. At the level of the study: Alpha-chain sequences were consistently detected in smaller numbers than beta-chain sequences. Averaged across combinations, each unique TCR and UMI pairing appeared more than ten times in raw reads, which were uncorrected. Matched bulk RNA-seq yielded a T cell transcriptional module score. Counts of TCR transcripts in tumor regions correlated strongly with that score.

Trimming left V 8 bases short and J 6 bases short, with 11 bases between. Germline V lookup: CDR1 MDHEN, CDR2 SYDVKM. CDR3 length: 11 residues. Overall study findings and caveats: Intratumoral expanded alpha and beta TCR counts were found to track tumor mutation counts.

This clonotype was counted at least ten times. Antigen specificity is unknown. Every TCR cDNA molecule bore its own unique molecular identifier. A single record per CDR3 protein comes from TCRdb applying MiXCR to the 5' RACE reads. In the table there are about 29,000 distinct CDR3 sequences, roughly 7.1% of which are singletons. As to time point: sample taken at primary tumor resection. This receptor was identified in a male donor with early-stage non-small cell lung cancer. The sequencing used lung tumor tissue, collected at surgery. The rearrangement links TRBV28 to TRBJ2-7; no clear D. The CDR3 coding sequence is TGTGCCAGCCAGGACCACGGCGAGCAGTACTTC. Amino acids: CASQDHGEQYF.